The 2 T cell receptor beta chains below all came from one sample that was sequenced in a study of CXCR3-negative and CXCR3-positive naive CD8 T cells (dated by TCRdb to about 2019). The sequencer was a NextSeq 550. The Human TCR Profiling Kit (MiLaboratory) was used to prepare UMI-labeled 5' RACE TRB cDNA libraries. TCRdb reprocessed the reads and lists each CDR3 protein sequence as a single entry, with no DNA. This sample's listing comprises around 50,000 distinct CDR3 sequences. The ten most abundant clones make up over 2% of the sample. The specimen sequenced was naive CXCR3- CD8+ T cells from blood. Reading the label with the study, this specimen's cell subset or site is: CD45RO-CCR7+CD27+CD95- naive CD8+ T cells lacking CXCR3 (TNR3-). Receptor source: a human donor in good health. Some clones in this sample may be carry-over from other donors' samples.

V and J are TRBV28 and TRBJ2-7. Per the germline V gene, CDR1 is MDHEN and CDR2 is SYDVKM. The CDR3 is made up of 14 amino acids. CDR3 amino acids: CASSIQGVPYEQYF.

The CDR3 loop reads CASSSQVTNTEAFF. The gene calls are TRBV12-3 or TRBV12-4 and TRBJ1-1; the TCRdb D gene call, TRBD1, has no DNA to confirm it. The CDR3 has 14 residues.